The rows below give T cell receptor beta chains drawn from one sample of a study of cytomegalovirus exposure and HLA in healthy donors. The method was immunoSEQ multiplex PCR; TCRdb's version includes in-frame clones alone and lacks a portion of them. The sample holds tens of thousands of clones, roughly 9.1% seen once. The sample was PBMCs. Receptor source: a man in his sixties in good health and CMV-seropositive. Both conserved end residues are part of each CDR3. A D gene is named only where the DNA matches it firmly. Not every row has a clone size; where given, it reads once, few, many or a size class.

V gene,D gene,J gene,clone size,CDR3 DNA,CDR3 protein
TRBV25-1,TRBD1,TRBJ1-2,.,TGTGCCAGCAGTGATCCGGGACAGGGGTGGGGCTACACCTTC,CASSDPGQGWGYTF
TRBV9,.,TRBJ2-5,few,TGTGCCAGCAGCGTAGGACCCCGCGGGGAGACCCAGTACTTC,CASSVGPRGETQYF
TRBV28,.,TRBJ2-3,medium-sized,TGTGCCAGCAGCCACGGGGAAGATACGCAGTATTTT,CASSHGEDTQYF
TRBV28,.,TRBJ2-7,few,TGTGCCATCCTTAACAGGGAGATCAACGAGCAGTACTTC,CAILNREINEQYF
TRBV21-1,.,TRBJ2-2,few,TGTGCCAGCACGCGGGTAGGGGAGCTGTTTTTT,CASTRVGELFF
TRBV11-2,.,TRBJ2-2,few,TGTGCCAGCAGCTTAGATCGTGGGGGCGCGAACACCGGGGAGCTGTTTTTT,CASSLDRGGANTGELFF
TRBV28,.,TRBJ1-3,few,TGTGCCAGCAAGGGGGGAAACACCATATATTTT,CASKGGNTIYF
TRBV10-2,TRBD1,TRBJ1-1,.,TGCGCCAGCAGTGAGAGGGGGCGGGGGAACACTGAAGCTTTCTTT,CASSERGRGNTEAFF
TRBV6-5,.,TRBJ2-1,.,TGTGCCAGCAGTTACTCGTTACAGCAGTACAATGAGCAGTTCTTC,CASSYSLQQYNEQFF
TRBV18,.,TRBJ2-1,.,TGTGCCAGCTCACCGCCCGGAAACAGGGATTACAATGAGCAGTTCTTC,CASSPPGNRDYNEQFF
TRBV7-8,TRBD1,TRBJ2-7,.,TGTGCCAGCAGCCCTACGGGGACAGGGATTCCCGAGCAGTACTTC,CASSPTGTGIPEQYF
TRBV30,TRBD1,TRBJ1-1,.,TGTGCCTGGAGTGTACGGGGGACAGTGGGCACTGAAGCTTTCTTT,CAWSVRGTVGTEAFF
TRBV14,TRBD1,TRBJ2-7,.,TGTGCCAGCAGGCCTACAGGGGTCTACGAGCAGTACTTC,CASRPTGVYEQYF
TRBV11-2,.,TRBJ2-5,few,TGTGCCAGCAGCTTAGTACGCGGGCAAGAAGAGACCCAGTACTTC,CASSLVRGQEETQYF
TRBV7-3,TRBD2,TRBJ2-3,.,TGTGCCAGCAGCCCCTCGAGGAGCGGGGGCGCAGATACGCAGTATTTT,CASSPSRSGGADTQYF
TRBV9,.,TRBJ1-1,few,TGTGCCAGCAGCGTAGACTTTTTGGGGGGAGCTTTCTTT,CASSVDFLGGAFF
TRBV7-6,.,TRBJ1-1,few,TGTGCCAGCAGCCTGGACAGAAACACTGAAGCTTTCTTT,CASSLDRNTEAFF
TRBV29-1,.,TRBJ1-4,many,TGCAGCGTTGGGACAGCGAATGAAAAACTGTTTTTT,CSVGTANEKLFF
TRBV5-1,TRBD1,TRBJ2-2,.,TGCGCCAGCAGCCTTGGACAGGGGCACACCGGGGAGCTGTTTTTT,CASSLGQGHTGELFF
TRBV19,.,TRBJ1-4,few,TGTGCCAGTAGTATCCTCGGACAGAATGAAAAACTGTTTTTT,CASSILGQNEKLFF
TRBV5-1,.,TRBJ2-3,.,TGCGCCAGCAGCTTGGATCAAGCGGCCACAGATACGCAGTATTTT,CASSLDQAATDTQYF
TRBV7-9,TRBD1,TRBJ2-6,many,TGTGCCAGCAGCTTAGTGGGGGGGACAGGGGACTCTGGGGCCAACGTCCTGACTTTC,CASSLVGGTGDSGANVLTF
TRBV7-6,.,TRBJ2-1,.,TGTGCCAGCAGCTTAGCGCCGGGGGAGGAGCAGTTCTTC,CASSLAPGEEQFF
TRBV6-6,.,TRBJ1-1,few,TGTGCCAGCAGCGTATTCTCTCCTCCGGGAGCTTTCTTT,CASSVFSPPGAFF
TRBV29-1,.,TRBJ1-2,.,TGCAGCGTCGCACTAATCTTAGACTACACCTTC,CSVALILDYTF
TRBV19,TRBD1,TRBJ2-2,few,TGTGCCAGCAGGGACAGGTCTTTTGCGAACACCGGGGAGCTGTTTTTT,CASRDRSFANTGELFF
TRBV30,.,TRBJ1-2,.,TGTGCATGGGCCAGGGGATATCATGGCTACACCTTC,CAWARGYHGYTF
TRBV9,TRBD2,TRBJ2-2,.,TGTGCCAGCAGCTCGACAACGGGAGCGGGAAACACCGGGGAGCTGTTTTTT,CASSSTTGAGNTGELFF
TRBV7-2,.,TRBJ2-7,.,TGTGCCAGCAGCTCGCGGGAATCGCAGTACTTC,CASSSRESQYF
TRBV5-1,TRBD2,TRBJ2-3,few,TGCGCCAGCAGCTTGGGCACCGGGACTAGCGGGGTGCTTCCCCCAGATACGCAGTATTTT,CASSLGTGTSGVLPPDTQYF
TRBV19,TRBD1,TRBJ1-1,.,TGTGCCAGTAGAGGCAGGGGGCACACTGAAGCTTTCTTT,CASRGRGHTEAFF
TRBV9,.,TRBJ1-2,.,TGTGCCAGCAGCGTAGGCCCCTCGGAGGGCTACACCTTC,CASSVGPSEGYTF
TRBV5-4,.,TRBJ1-5,.,TGTGCCAGCAGCTCCAAGGGGGACAATCAGCCCCAGCATTTT,CASSSKGDNQPQHF
TRBV9,.,TRBJ2-1,.,TGTGCCAGCAGCGTAGAGGGGCGGTACAATGAGCAGTTCTTC,CASSVEGRYNEQFF
TRBV5-1,.,TRBJ2-7,.,TGCGCCAGCAGCTTGGGACCAAGCCAGGACGAGCAGTACTTC,CASSLGPSQDEQYF
TRBV5-1,.,TRBJ1-5,.,TGCGCCAGCAGCTTGGGGGACTCCAAGAATCAGCCCCAGCATTTT,CASSLGDSKNQPQHF
TRBV10-1,.,TRBJ1-5,.,TGCGCCAGCAGTGAGTCCGGGACACAGAATAGCAATCAGCCCCAGCATTTT,CASSESGTQNSNQPQHF
TRBV30,TRBD2,TRBJ2-1,few,TGTGCCTGGAGTACGGGTAGCGGGACCTACAATGAGCAGTTCTTC,CAWSTGSGTYNEQFF
TRBV6-1,TRBD1,TRBJ2-5,few,TGTGCCAGCATCAGACAGGGGGGGGAGACCCAGTACTTC,CASIRQGGETQYF
TRBV28,.,TRBJ1-1,.,TGTGCCAGCAGTTTGGAGACCCTGGAAGCTTTCTTT,CASSLETLEAFF
TRBV13,TRBD2,TRBJ2-7,.,TGTGCCAGCAGCTTAGAAGGACTAGCGGGGGGCGTGAACGAGCAGTACTTC,CASSLEGLAGGVNEQYF
TRBV7-9,TRBD1,TRBJ2-1,few,TGTGCCAGCGGCCGGGACAGGGTTTATGAGCAGTTCTTC,CASGRDRVYEQFF
TRBV15,.,TRBJ1-4,.,TGTGCCACCAGCAGAGGGGGACATTCGGCTAATGAAAAACTGTTTTTT,CATSRGGHSANEKLFF
TRBV15,.,TRBJ1-2,.,TGTGCCACCAGCAGAGATACAGGGCTCGCCTATGGCTACACCTTC,CATSRDTGLAYGYTF
TRBV18,.,TRBJ1-1,few,TGTGCCAGCTCACCAATGGGGGGGGACACTGAAGCTTTCTTT,CASSPMGGDTEAFF
TRBV5-5,.,TRBJ1-5,few,TGTGCCAGCAGCTGGTTAGGACAGACGGGCCAGCCCCAGCATTTT,CASSWLGQTGQPQHF
TRBV7-9,TRBD2,TRBJ2-7,few,TGTGCCAGCAGCCTCGGACTAGCGGTCTCCTACGAGCAGTACTTC,CASSLGLAVSYEQYF